The 22 T cell receptor beta chains listed next were all sequenced from one sample in a study of blood T cells in healthy people across ages. The authors ran a second PCR of roughly 6 to 12 cycles using a sample-barcoded 5' primer and a J-beta primer mix. Each CDR3 protein gets one entry after TCRdb re-called the 5' RACE reads with MiXCR. This sample yields roughly 1.5 million distinct CDR3 sequences, of which roughly 43% are seen a single time; about 4% belongs to the top ten. Sequencing was performed on blood. The receptors were gathered from a woman aged 18-30 years in good health.

This clonotype has more than one count but fewer than ten. J is TRBJ2-1 and V is TRBV27; 7 bases fit TRBD1. V shed 5 bases and J 4 bases; nucleotides not matched to a gene: 14. Germline CDR1 is MNHEY and CDR2 is SMNVEV (reference sequence). The CDR3 has 17 residues. The CDR3: CASSPPTGTEVYNEQFF. The CDR3 region has the DNA TGTGCCAGCAGTCCCCCAACCGGGACAGAGGTGTACAATGAGCAGTTCTTC.

The table lists this clonotype with many counts. The CDR3 DNA is TGTGCCAGCAGCTTAGAACTAGCGGATGAGCAGTTCTTC. Amino acid sequence: CASSLELADEQFF. V gene TRBV7-2 combines with J gene TRBJ2-1, with 8 bases matching TRBD2. Germline CDR1 is SGHTA and CDR2 is FQGNSA. J was trimmed by 8 bases and V by 1 base; bases with no gene match: 1. CDR3 length equals 13 residues.

The sample holds a few counts of this clonotype. The chain has TRBV7-6 and TRBJ2-4; D gene unclear. The DNA end lines up better with TRBJ2-7; the J call may be wrong. The CDR3 loop spans 13 amino acids. Germline lookup yields CDR1 SGHVS and CDR2 FNYEAQ. CDR3: CASSLDGQNEQYF. In DNA form, the CDR3 reads TGTGCCAGCAGCTTGGACGGTCAGAACGAGCAGTACTTC.

This clonotype came up a few times. The J gene is TRBJ2-2, the V gene TRBV28; D perhaps matches TRBD2 (6 bases). The CDR3 is 14 amino acids. Germline V gene data show CDR1 as MDHEN and CDR2 as SYDVKM. The V end was cut by 3 bases, the J end by 3 bases, with 8 bases between. The chain's CDR3 is CASSLRGYTGELFF. CDR3 bases: TGTGCCAGCAGTTTGCGGGGATACACCGGGGAGCTGTTTTTT.

This chain uses TRBV5-6 with TRBJ1-5; possible D gene TRBD1, 6 bases. The length of the CDR3 is 14 residues. Germline values: CDR1 SGHDT, CDR2 YYEEEE. The ends were cut back, 4 bases at V and 3 bases at J, with 11 bases in the middle. CDR3 DNA: TGTGCCAGCAGCCTTGGGGACACCAATCAGCCCCAGCATTTT. Amino acid sequence: CASSLGDTNQPQHF.

This clonotype turned up a few times. The V gene is TRBV29-1, the J gene TRBJ2-4; D uncertain. The closer fit of TRBJ2-7 to the DNA end suggests the J call may be wrong. Per germline, CDR1 SQVTM and CDR2 ANQGSEA. This CDR3 comprises 12 residues. CDR3 nucleotides: TGCAGCGGGGAAGGCAGTAACTACGAGCAGTACTTC. It is translated as CSGEGSNYEQYF.

The rearrangement links TRBV20-1 to TRBJ1-6, with a weak D call TRBD1 (5 bases). With 5 bases removed from V and 9 bases from J, the gap between germline ends came to 14 bases. The length of the CDR3 is 13 residues. Germline assignment: CDR1 DFQATT and CDR2 SNEGSKA (reference sequence). This CDR3 reads CSAFRDGFSPLHF. The CDR3 nucleotides read TGCAGTGCTTTCCGGGACGGGTTTTCACCCCTCCACTTT.

V is TRBV5-5 and J is TRBJ2-7; D unclear. V gave up 3 bases and J gave up 3 bases, with 10 bases separating them. Germline CDR1 is SGHKS and CDR2 is YYEKEE (reference sequence). This CDR3 spans 13 amino acids. The CDR3 coding sequence is TGTGCCAGCAGCTATAACCTGGGCTACGAGCAGTACTTC. Its translation is CASSYNLGYEQYF.

The chain recombines TRBV27 with TRBJ2-1; D is unclear. V was cut by 3 bases and J by 5 bases, with 8 bases left in between. This CDR3 comprises 13 residues. Germline assignment: CDR1 MNHEY and CDR2 SMNVEV (reference sequence). Here the CDR3 reads CASSFTQNNEQFF. CDR3 DNA sequence: TGTGCCAGCAGTTTTACACAGAACAATGAGCAGTTCTTC.

The V and J genes are TRBV12-3 or TRBV12-4 and TRBJ2-1; 7 bases line up with TRBD2. The length of the CDR3 is 20 residues. V trimming: 3 bases; J trimming: 2 bases; junction bases outside the gene matches: 19. The CDR3 DNA reads as TGTGCCAGCAGTTTCCGCCTGACTAGCCTCCCCGGGTCGGCCTACAATGAGCAGTTCTTC. It encodes CASSFRLTSLPGSAYNEQFF.

The chain uses TRBV18 and TRBJ2-7; D may match TRBD1 or TRBD2 (5 bases each). From germline, CDR1 is KGHSH and CDR2 LQKENI. The V and J ends lost 2 bases and 7 bases respectively, with 12 bases between them. CDR3 length equals 13 residues. The CDR3 loop reads CASSPGLGEEQYF. DNA of the CDR3: TGTGCCAGCTCACCAGGGCTGGGGGAAGAGCAGTACTTC.

J is TRBJ1-1 and V is TRBV7-9; D is undetermined. The CDR3 is 12 residues long. V gave up 10 bases and J gave up 6 bases, with 15 bases separating them. The germline gives CDR1 SEHNR, CDR2 FQNEAQ (reference sequence). The CDR3 DNA is TGTGCCACCTCCCGGGTTCAACCTGAAGCTTTCTTT. This encodes CATSRVQPEAFF.

V is TRBV7-2 and J is TRBJ1-2; D remains ambiguous. This CDR3 spans 15 amino acids. V was cut by 2 bases and J by 1 base, with 11 bases left in between. CDR1 and CDR2 (germline): SGHTA, FQGNSA. The CDR3 region has the DNA TGTGCCAGCAGCTTACAGGCGCAGGTTAACTATGGCTACACCTTC. Its translation is CASSLQAQVNYGYTF. Looking up the rest from reference TRBV7-2 and TRBJ1-2 gives the full variable domain: GAGVSQSPSNKVTEKGKDVELRCDPISGHTALYWYRQSLGQGLEFLIYFQGNSAPDKSGLPSDRFSAERTGGSVSTLTIQRTQQEDSAVYLCASSLQAQVNYGYTFGSGTRLTVV.

This clonotype was recorded a few times. The chain carries TRBV7-6 and TRBJ2-2, with 7 bases matching TRBD2. The CDR3 is 16 amino acids. V gave up 0 bases and J gave up 5 bases; unmatched junction bases: 6. CDR1 is SGHVS and CDR2 is FNYEAQ in the germline V gene. CDR3 DNA: TGTGCCAGCAGCTTAGCAGGAGCGGGGCGTACCGGGGAGCTGTTTTTT. The encoded protein is CASSLAGAGRTGELFF.

This clonotype came up a few times. The V and J genes are TRBV5-1 and TRBJ1-2; the D gene is possibly TRBD1 (6 bases). Trimming shortened V by 0 bases and J by 8 bases, and 14 bases separated the two germline ends. The germline CDR1 and CDR2 sequences are SGHRS and YFSETQ. The CDR3 extends over 14 amino acids. The chain's CDR3 is CASSLATGSEGYTF. The CDR3 DNA follows: TGCGCCAGCAGCTTGGCCACAGGGTCGGAGGGCTACACCTTC.

With respect to this clonotype: Possible read error: a much larger clone is one base away. The CDR3 is CASTVTSRDIDSYGQYF. For the CDR3, the DNA is TGCGCCAGCACCGTCACGTCAAGGGACATCGACTCCTACGGGCAGTACTTC. This rearrangement joins TRBV4-3 to TRBJ2-4; a possible D gene is TRBD1 (6 bases). V lost 7 bases and J 13 bases, leaving 32 bases between the germline ends. The CDR3 covers 17 residues. Looked up from germline, CDR1 is LGHNA and CDR2 is YSLEER.

This clonotype was detected only once. The chain links TRBV30 to TRBJ2-2; D not certain. The CDR3 contains 15 residues. Germline CDR1 reads GTSNPN; CDR2 reads SVGIG (reference sequence). The V end lost 4 bases, the J end lost 5 bases, and 17 bases lay between the germline ends. The CDR3 DNA follows: TGTGCCTGGAACCCTTTCCGGGCCCTTACCGGGGAGCTGTTTTTT. Amino acid sequence: CAWNPFRALTGELFF.

Comments on this clonotype: The junction differs from germline at one of its ends, possibly a read error. The chain carries TRBV25-1 and TRBJ1-2, with a weak D call TRBD1 (5 bases). This CDR3 contains 15 residues. Germline assignment: CDR1 MGHDK and CDR2 SYGVNS. The CDR3 region has the DNA TGTGCCAGCAGTGAGGGGGAGGTTGGTTCCTATGGCTGCACCTTC. Protein: CASSEGEVGSYGCTF.

This chain uses TRBV7-9 with TRBJ2-1; D gene unclear. The V gene's germline CDR1 is SEHNR and CDR2 FQNEAQ (reference sequence). The length of the CDR3 is 18 residues. Between the trimmed V and J ends, which lost 3 bases and 0 bases, there was a span of 18 bases. The CDR3 protein is CASSLGSAVSISYNEQFF. CDR3 bases: TGTGCCAGCAGCTTGGGGTCCGCGGTATCAATCTCCTACAATGAGCAGTTCTTC.

In its sample, this clonotype was seen a few times. This chain links TRBV6-7 with TRBJ2-7; D possibly matches TRBD1 or TRBD2 (5 bases each). TRBV6-7 is placed among ORFs of uncertain function. Trimming left V 9 bases short and J 2 bases short, with 20 bases between. The length of the CDR3 is 15 residues. In DNA form, the CDR3 reads TGTGCCAGTATCCCCAGGGACCCAAATACCTACGAGCAGTACTTC. It yields the protein CASIPRDPNTYEQYF.

This clonotype was detected a few times. This sequence joins TRBV12-3 or TRBV12-4 and TRBJ2-7; D is unclear. The CDR3 is made up of 12 amino acids. Trimming cost V 1 base and J 4 bases, with 5 bases left between them. The CDR3 nucleotides are TGTGCCAGCAGTTTAGGAGAGTACGAGCAGTACTTC. Amino acids: CASSLGEYEQYF.

The V and J genes are TRBV20-1 and TRBJ2-1, with TRBD1 matching 10 bases. V lost 1 base, J lost 7 bases, and 7 bases stayed unmatched. Germline V gene sequence: CDR1 DFQATT, CDR2 SNEGSKA (reference sequence). The CDR3 is 15 amino acids. As DNA, the CDR3 is TGCAGTGCTAGAGCGGGGGACAGGGGCCGGAATGAGCAGTTCTTC. Residues: CSARAGDRGRNEQFF.